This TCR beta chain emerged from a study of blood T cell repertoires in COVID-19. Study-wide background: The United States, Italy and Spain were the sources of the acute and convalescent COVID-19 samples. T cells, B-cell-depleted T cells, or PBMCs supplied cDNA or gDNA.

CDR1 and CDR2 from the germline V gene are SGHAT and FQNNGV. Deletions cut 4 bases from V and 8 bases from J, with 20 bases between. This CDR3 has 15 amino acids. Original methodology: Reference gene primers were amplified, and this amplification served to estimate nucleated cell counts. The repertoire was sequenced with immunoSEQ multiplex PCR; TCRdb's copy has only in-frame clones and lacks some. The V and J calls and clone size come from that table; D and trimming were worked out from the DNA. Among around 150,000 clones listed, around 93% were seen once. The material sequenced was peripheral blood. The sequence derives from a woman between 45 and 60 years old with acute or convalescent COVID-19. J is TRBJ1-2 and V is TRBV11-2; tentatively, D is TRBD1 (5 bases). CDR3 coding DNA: TGTGCCAGCAGCTCATATACTGGGGCAATGAGGGGCTACACCTTC. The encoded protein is CASSSYTGAMRGYTF.